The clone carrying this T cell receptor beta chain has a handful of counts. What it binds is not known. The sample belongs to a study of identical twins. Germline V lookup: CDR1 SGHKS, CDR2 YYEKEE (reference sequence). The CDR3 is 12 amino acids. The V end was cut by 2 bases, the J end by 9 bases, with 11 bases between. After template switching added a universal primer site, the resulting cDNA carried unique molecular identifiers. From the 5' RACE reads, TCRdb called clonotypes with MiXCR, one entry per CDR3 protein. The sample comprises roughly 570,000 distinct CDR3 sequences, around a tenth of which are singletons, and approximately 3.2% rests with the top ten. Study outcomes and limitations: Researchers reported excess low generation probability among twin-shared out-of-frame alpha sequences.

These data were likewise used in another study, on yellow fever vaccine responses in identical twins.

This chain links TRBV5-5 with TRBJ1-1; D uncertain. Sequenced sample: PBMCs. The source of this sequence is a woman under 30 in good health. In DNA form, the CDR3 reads TGTGCCAGCAGCTTAAGCGGATTTCAAGCTTTCTTT. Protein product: CASSLSGFQAFF.